The 21 T cell receptor beta chains presented below share a single source sample, sequenced in a study of radiotherapy plus CTLA-4 blockade in lung cancer. Sequencing was performed with immunoSEQ multiplex PCR; in TCRdb, only in-frame clones are kept and a portion is missing. The sample carries approximately 72,000 clones, around four fifths recorded once. This specimen was peripheral blood, taken from a patient treated with radiotherapy plus ipilimumab. These receptors were collected from a human donor with non-small cell lung cancer who had a complete response to radiotherapy plus ipilimumab.

The gene calls are TRBV10-3 and TRBJ1-1; no clear D. The CDR3 loop spans 16 amino acids. Trimming shortened V by 0 bases and J by 0 bases, and 11 bases separated the two germline ends. Germline V gene sequence: CDR1 ENHRY, CDR2 SYGVKD. The CDR3 reads CAISESREGLNTEAFF. Here the CDR3 DNA reads TGTGCCATCAGTGAGTCGAGAGAGGGCTTGAACACTGAAGCTTTCTTT.

This chain connects TRBV10-3 to TRBJ2-2; D might be TRBD2 (6 bases). Germline CDR1 is ENHRY and CDR2 is SYGVKD. Trimming took off 4 bases at V and 7 bases at J, with 19 bases between the two ends. The length of the CDR3 is 16 residues. CDR3 coding DNA: TGTGCCATCAGTGTCCTGGAGGGCCGAACGGGCGGGGAGCTGTTTTTT. Translation gives CAISVLEGRTGGELFF.

The J gene is TRBJ1-1, the V gene TRBV7-2; D is uncertain. Trimming removed 3 bases from V and 3 bases from J, with 14 bases in between. Germline V gene sequence: CDR1 SGHTA, CDR2 FQGNSA. The CDR3 covers 15 residues. The CDR3 DNA reads as TGTGCCAGCAGCTTTGTCTACCGGTGGGACACTGAAGCTTTCTTT. It is translated as CASSFVYRWDTEAFF. Full variable domain (outside the CDR3, taken from reference TRBV7-2 and TRBJ1-1): GAGVSQSPSNKVTEKGKDVELRCDPISGHTALYWYRQSLGQGLEFLIYFQGNSAPDKSGLPSDRFSAERTGGSVSTLTIQRTQQEDSAVYLCASSFVYRWDTEAFFGQGTRLTVV.

This clone was detected once. The chain uses TRBV10-3 and TRBJ2-1, with 8 bases that match TRBD2. The CDR3 is 14 amino acids. Germline V gene data show CDR1 as ENHRY and CDR2 as SYGVKD. Losses at the gene ends were 10 bases for V and 5 bases for J; bases not matched to a gene: 10. CDR3 sequence (DNA): TGTGCCACCCGGGCGGGTAGCGGGGACAATGAGCAGTTCTTC. Translated, it gives CATRAGSGDNEQFF.

The chain recombines TRBV11-2 with TRBJ1-1; TRBD1 is a possible D gene (6 bases). V lost 3 bases and J 3 bases, leaving 11 bases between the germline ends. The CDR3 has 14 residues. CDR1 is SGHAT and CDR2 is FQNNGV in the germline V gene. The CDR3 region is CASSFRQGYTEAFF. The CDR3 bases are TGTGCCAGCAGCTTCCGCCAGGGGTACACTGAAGCTTTCTTT.

This clone appeared a single time. This chain links TRBV5-8 with TRBJ2-1, with 8 bases fitting TRBD1. Germline V CDR1 and CDR2: SGHTS, YDEGEE. This CDR3 contains 16 residues. V was pared by 4 bases and J by 1 base, with 7 bases of the junction left unmatched. This CDR3 is CASSPDRGYSYNEQFF. The CDR3 DNA follows: TGTGCCAGCAGCCCTGACAGGGGATATTCCTACAATGAGCAGTTCTTC.

Points on this clone: At one boundary the junction diverges from the germline segment, which might be a read error. The J gene is TRBJ2-1, the V gene TRBV4-3; the D is unclear. Germline assignment: CDR1 LGHNA and CDR2 YSLEER. This CDR3 is 13 amino acids long. The CDR3 loop reads CASSQEPYNEQFF. For the CDR3, the DNA is TGCGCCAGCAGCCAAGAACCCTATAATGAGCAGTTCTTC.

This clone has only one observation. J is TRBJ1-1 and V is TRBV5-4; 9 nucleotides agree with TRBD1. The V segment lost 3 bases and the J segment 8 bases; nucleotides outside the gene matches: 8. This CDR3 has 14 residues. Germline V gene sequence: CDR1 SGHNT, CDR2 YYREEE (reference sequence). CDR3 bases: TGTGCCAGCAGCTCGGGACAGGGATACCCCGAAGCTTTCTTT. Translating gives CASSSGQGYPEAFF.

The chain is built from TRBV7-6 and TRBJ1-3; D remains unclear. Germline values: CDR1 SGHVS, CDR2 FNYEAQ. Trimming removed 5 bases at V and 0 bases at J, with 11 bases between. This CDR3 region has 15 residues. The DNA of the CDR3 is TGTGCCAGCAGCCTCACGTGGGGCTCTGGAAACACCATATATTTT. Its translation: CASSLTWGSGNTIYF.

The genes are TRBV6-5 and TRBJ2-5; D is perhaps TRBD2 (6 bases). V lost 4 bases and J lost 2, with 11 bases in between. This CDR3 has 14 amino acids. The germline V gene encodes CDR1 MNHEY and CDR2 SVGAGI. CDR3 bases: TGTGCCAGCAGTTCCATGGCGGGACAAGAGACCCAGTACTTC. Protein: CASSSMAGQETQYF.

This clone turned up a few times. The chain is built from TRBV7-9 and TRBJ1-1; D unclear. Per germline, CDR1 SEHNR and CDR2 FQNEAQ (reference sequence). The germline V and J ends were trimmed by 1 base and 8 bases, with 11 bases remaining between them. This CDR3 comprises 13 residues. The DNA for the CDR3 is TGTGCCAGCAGCTTAGATGAGGGTTGGGAAGCTTTCTTT. Amino acid sequence: CASSLDEGWEAFF.

The chain has TRBV30 and TRBJ2-3; a weak D match, TRBD1 (6 bases). V was cut by 0 bases and J by 1 base, with 11 bases left in between. This CDR3 spans 15 amino acids. From germline, CDR1 is GTSNPN and CDR2 SVGIG (reference sequence). CDR3 bases: TGTGCCTGGAGTGTATTGTCAGGGGGCACAGATACGCAGTATTTT. It yields the protein CAWSVLSGGTDTQYF.

This clone showed up just once. This sequence joins TRBV11-2 and TRBJ2-7, with 9 nucleotides matching TRBD1. Trimming at V came to 5 bases and at J to 1 base, leaving 3 bases not matched to a gene. Germline V gives CDR1 SGHAT, CDR2 FQNNGV. The CDR3 is 14 amino acids. The CDR3 nucleotides read TGTGCCAGCAGCACCGACAGGGGGTCCTACGAGCAGTACTTC. Protein: CASSTDRGSYEQYF. Full variable domain (remainder filled in from reference TRBV11-2 and TRBJ2-7): EAGVAQSPRYKIIEKRQSVAFWCNPISGHATLYWYQQILGQGPKLLIQFQNNGVVDDSQLPKDRFSAERLKGVDSTLKIQPAKLEDSAVYLCASSTDRGSYEQYFGPGTRLTVT.

This clone was seen a handful of times. The CDR3, as DNA: TGTGCCAGCAGCTTAGGCGGGGGGTGGACCGGGGAGCTGTTTTTT. Translation gives CASSLGGGWTGELFF. This rearrangement joins TRBV7-2 to TRBJ2-2; 8 bases are shared with TRBD2. The junction had 3 bases not matched to a gene; V was cut back by 1 base and J by 5 bases. Germline values: CDR1 SGHTA, CDR2 FQGNSA. This CDR3 region has 15 residues.

The rearrangement links TRBV5-1 to TRBJ2-2; 7 bases line up with TRBD2. The CDR3 covers 15 residues. V lost 0 bases and J lost 5; bases outside the gene matches: 4. Germline V CDR1 and CDR2: SGHRS, YFSETQ. CDR3 DNA sequence: TGCGCCAGCAGCTTGGCGGCCGGGGGGACCGGGGAGCTGTTTTTT. Translation gives CASSLAAGGTGELFF. The full variable domain, its missing parts supplied by reference TRBV5-1 and TRBJ2-2, is KAGVTQTPRYLIKTRGQQVTLSCSPISGHRSVSWYQQTPGQGLQFLFEYFSETQRNKGNFPGRFSGRQFSNSRSEMNVSTLELGDSALYLCASSLAAGGTGELFFGEGSRLTVL.

The chain has TRBV30 and TRBJ1-3; 10 nucleotides agree with TRBD1. Germline trimming cut 1 base from V and 0 bases from J; bases unmatched to any gene: 12. CDR3 size: 19 residues. The germline CDR1 and CDR2 sequences are GTSNPN and SVGIG (reference sequence). The CDR3 here is CAWSGGQGVFRYSGNTIYF. CDR3 sequence (DNA): TGTGCCTGGAGTGGAGGACAGGGGGTATTCCGGTACTCTGGAAACACCATATATTTT.

The chain has TRBV5-1 and TRBJ2-3; the match to TRBD2 covers 7 bases. The CDR3 runs to 15 residues. With V trimmed by 4 bases and J by 6 bases, 11 bases remained unmatched. Germline loops: CDR1 SGHRS, CDR2 YFSETQ. CDR3 nucleotide sequence: TGCGCCAGCAGCCTGAGCGGCGGGGGAGCTGATACGCAGTATTTT. As protein: CASSLSGGGADTQYF.

The V gene is TRBV7-9, the J gene TRBJ1-1, with a tentative D call TRBD1 (6 bases). The germline V and J ends were trimmed by 1 base and 0 bases, with 6 bases remaining between them. Germline CDR1 is SEHNR and CDR2 is FQNEAQ (reference sequence). The CDR3 loop spans 14 amino acids. The chain's CDR3 is CASSLGTVNTEAFF. CDR3 nucleotides: TGTGCCAGCAGCTTAGGGACAGTGAACACTGAAGCTTTCTTT. Combining the CDR3 with reference TRBV7-9 and TRBJ1-1 gives the whole variable domain DTGVSQNPRHKITKRGQNVTFRCDPISEHNRLYWYRQTLGQGPEFLTYFQNEAQLEKSRLLSDRFSAERPKGSFSTLEIQRTEQGDSAMYLCASSLGTVNTEAFFGQGTRLTVV.

The chain recombines TRBV7-8 with TRBJ1-1, with a possible D match to TRBD1 (5 bases). Trimming shortened V by 4 bases and J by 1 base, and 13 bases separated the two germline ends. The CDR3 is 15 residues long. Germline lookup yields CDR1 SGHVS and CDR2 FQNEAQ. DNA of the CDR3: TGTGCCAGCAGCTATTCAGGGCTCCAGAACACTGAAGCTTTCTTT. Protein product: CASSYSGLQNTEAFF.

V and J are TRBV11-2 and TRBJ1-1; D gene uncertain. Trimming shortened V by 5 bases and J by 0 bases, and 10 bases separated the two germline ends. Germline CDR1 is SGHAT and CDR2 is FQNNGV. The CDR3 covers 14 residues. The DNA of the CDR3 is TGTGCCAGCAGCCCCTCGTCGGTGAACACTGAAGCTTTCTTT. It yields the protein CASSPSSVNTEAFF.

The chain combines TRBV6-5 with TRBJ2-7, with D tentatively TRBD2 (6 bases). Trimming shortened V by 2 bases and J by 0 bases, and 11 bases separated the two germline ends. From germline, CDR1 is MNHEY and CDR2 SVGAGI. The CDR3 is 15 amino acids. The CDR3 protein is CASSYRAGSSYEQYF. The CDR3 nucleotides are TGTGCCAGCAGTTACAGGGCGGGAAGCTCCTACGAGCAGTACTTC.